This record concerns one T cell receptor (beta chain) sequence. Its antigen remains unidentified. TCRdb ran MiXCR on the reads and lists one entry per CDR3 protein. The sample lists about 700,000 distinct CDR3 sequences, roughly 36% occurring once. This CDR3 spans 10 amino acids. Between the trimmed V and J ends, which lost 8 bases and 11 bases, there was a span of 11 bases. The data were taken from a study of T cell repertoires in cytomegalovirus infection. J is TRBJ2-3 and V is TRBV6-7; D is unresolved. TRBV6-7 is an open reading frame, and its role is uncertain. The clonotype originates from a human donor in good health (CMV status not recorded). Some clones in this sample may be carry-over from other donors' samples. Material: cultured PBMCs, obtained from culture after CMV antigen stimulation. This CDR3 is CASGSMRQYF. The CDR3 DNA reads as TGTGCCAGCGGCTCCATGAGGCAGTATTTT.